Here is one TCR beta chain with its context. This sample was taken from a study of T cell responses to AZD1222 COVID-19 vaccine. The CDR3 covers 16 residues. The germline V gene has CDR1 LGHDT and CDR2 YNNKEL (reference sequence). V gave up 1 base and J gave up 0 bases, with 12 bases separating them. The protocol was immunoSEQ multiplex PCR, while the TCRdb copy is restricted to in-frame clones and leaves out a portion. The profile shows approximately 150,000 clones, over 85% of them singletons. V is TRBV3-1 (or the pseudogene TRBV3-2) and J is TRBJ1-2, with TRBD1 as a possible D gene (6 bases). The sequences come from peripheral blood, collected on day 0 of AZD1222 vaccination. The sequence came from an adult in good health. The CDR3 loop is CASSQGTGTSNYGYTF. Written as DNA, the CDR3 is TGTGCCAGCAGCCAAGGTACAGGGACATCTAACTATGGCTACACCTTC.